This T cell receptor (beta chain) was identified during a study of T cell responses to AZD1222 COVID-19 vaccine (dated by TCRdb to the early 2020s). Some background on the complete study: AZD1222 recipients with second doses at about 4 weeks or about 12 weeks were pooled, because spike-specific TCR depth and breadth did not differ between schedules. A total of around 240 trial participants underwent TCR sequencing, of whom 207 had received two doses of AZD1222 and approximately 25 had received two doses of the MenACWY control vaccine. Enrollment into the trials was organized by age into subgroups of 18-55, 56-69 and 70-plus years, and those subgroups contained about 160, 30 and 59 TCR-sequenced participants, respectively.

Taken from the germline V gene, the CDR1 and CDR2 loops are MGHDK and SYGVNS. The CDR3, from cysteine to phenylalanine, totals 14 residues. Of all the DNA, just the CDR3 is kept, 42 bases in frame from base 1. The junction shows trimming of 5 bases on V and 4 bases on J, plus 14 bases between the germline ends. This clone was seen just once. Its specific antigen is unknown. No much larger clone is present one base from it, and per-base qualities are unavailable. Study-wide conclusions, independent of this receptor: Reportedly, close to half of the unique spike-specific TCRs recognized epitopes lying outside the regions that are mutated in the B.1.351 and B.1.1.7 variants. Spike-specific TCR breadth and depth rose significantly after two AZD1222 doses compared with day 0 and with MenACWY recipients. Only a handful of AZD1222 recipients were SARS-CoV-2 seropositive at baseline, limiting conclusions about previously exposed vaccinees. CD4 TCRs associated with the vaccine covered the entire spike protein, and the dominant responses were in regions 160-218 and 743-854. Participants were mostly white British, with more females than males. The authors suggested clonal diversity may have been underestimated. In the small 56-69-year group, the increase in depth fell short of significance, most likely because of low power. Because no day 14 peak-response samples were available, the repertoires could be characterized only after the peak T cell response.

The meaning of the sample's time point label: baseline before first vaccination. Vaccinee samples were obtained from the UK trials COV001 and COV002, which included a single-blind randomized controlled phase 2/3 trial of AZD1222 (ChAdOx1 nCoV-19) in healthy adults. For TCRbeta chain sequencing, PBMC samples were collected from trial participants at day 0 and at day 28 after the second dose. The CDR3 regions of human TCRbeta chains were analyzed by immunosequencing. In the original analysis: Repertoire TCRs were matched against a reference library of SARS-CoV-2-specific TCRs generated with the MIRA antigen-specificity platform. Breadth meant the fraction of unique TCRs that were SARS-CoV-2-associated, whereas depth meant the fraction of total T cells that were SARS-CoV-2-associated. Using the MIRA data, each spike-specific TCR was mapped to the spike region that the TCR reacts to and placed in a CD4 or CD8 class. Log10-transformed breadth and depth values were compared by one-way ANOVA with Sidak's multiple comparisons tests. What TCRdb holds here is the immuneACCESS table cut down to in-frame rearrangements. Part of the clones is not present; checked against another copy, under half of the missing clones reflect an unresolved V gene, and the others are unexplained. V, J and clone size reflect that table, while D and trimming were determined from the DNA. In this sample the table shows about 130,000 clones, 75% to 90% of which occur a single time. 4.1% of the sample is taken by the ten largest.

Sequenced material: peripheral blood, taken on day 0 of AZD1222 vaccination. Here the chain combines TRBV25-1 and TRBJ1-1; the D gene is perhaps TRBD1, on 5 matching bases. This clonotype originated in an adult in good health. The CDR3 loop reads CASSFTGRTTEAFF. The DNA reads as follows: TGTGCCAGCAGTTTTACAGGCCGGACCACTGAAGCTTTCTTT.